Listed below are T cell receptor beta chains from one sample, sequenced in a study of cytomegalovirus exposure and HLA in healthy donors. The assay was immunoSEQ multiplex PCR, and TCRdb's table has in-frame clones only and misses some. This sample yields around 90,000 clones, of which about 68% are seen a single time; roughly 2.1% belongs to the top ten. Sequences were obtained from PBMCs. These receptor sequences come from a human donor in good health. The CDR3 runs from the conserved cysteine through the conserved F or W. Fields, in order: J gene, clone size, V gene, D gene, CDR3 protein, CDR3 DNA. The D gene is left open where the match is weak. Size is stated for part of the rows, as once, few or many counts, or as a class when the clone is expanded.

>TRBJ2-1|.|TRBV5-6|.
CASSETGAIFF
TGTGCCAGCAGCGAGACAGGTGCGATATTCTTC
>TRBJ2-3|.|TRBV5-4|.
CASSEGAPTDTQYF
TGTGCCAGCAGCGAGGGAGCCCCTACAGATACGCAGTATTTT
>TRBJ2-7|.|TRBV27|TRBD1
CASTSLGDRGTYEQYF
TGTGCCAGCACATCACTCGGGGACAGGGGCACTTACGAGCAGTACTTC
>TRBJ1-5|few|TRBV2|TRBD1
CASSDRTGRQPQHF
TGTGCCAGCAGTGACCGGACAGGGCGGCAGCCCCAGCATTTT
>TRBJ1-5|.|TRBV7-9|TRBD1
CASSLTGAGGGQPQHF
TGTGCCAGCAGCTTAACCGGGGCAGGGGGCGGCCAGCCCCAGCATTTT
>TRBJ1-1|.|TRBV9|.
CASSGGDRTGAFF
TGTGCCAGCAGCGGGGGGGATCGCACTGGAGCTTTCTTT
>TRBJ2-3|.|TRBV19|.
CASSIGDTQYF
TGTGCCAGTAGTATCGGGGATACGCAGTATTTT
>TRBJ1-2|.|TRBV5-1|.
CASSLRDSSYGYTF
TGCGCCAGCAGCCTCCGGGACTCATCCTATGGCTACACCTTC
>TRBJ2-4|.|TRBV5-6|TRBD2
CASSLLGSGGRLNIQYF
TGTGCCAGCAGCTTGCTCGGCAGCGGGGGGCGCCTAAACATTCAGTACTTC
>TRBJ1-1|.|TRBV5-4|TRBD1
CASSLVHRGDTEAFF
TGTGCCAGCAGCTTGGTACACAGGGGGGACACTGAAGCTTTCTTT
>TRBJ2-7|.|TRBV7-9|.
CASSPRQFYEQYF
TGTGCCAGCAGCCCTCGACAGTTCTACGAGCAGTACTTC
>TRBJ2-1|.|TRBV2|TRBD2
CASSEGASGAFSYNEQFF
TGTGCCAGCAGTGAAGGGGCTAGCGGGGCCTTCTCCTACAATGAGCAGTTCTTC
>TRBJ2-7|.|TRBV5-1|TRBD1
CASSLQGKYEQYF
TGCGCCAGCAGCTTACAGGGGAAATACGAGCAGTACTTC
>TRBJ1-2|once|TRBV19|TRBD1
CASNSRGLGYTF
TGTGCCAGTAACAGCAGGGGGCTCGGCTACACCTTC
>TRBJ2-5|.|TRBV6-5|.
CASSYSKNRAGTQYF
TGTGCCAGCAGTTACTCGAAAAACAGGGCCGGGACCCAGTACTTC
>TRBJ2-5|.|TRBV4-1|.
CASSQGRITGPITQYF
TGCGCCAGCAGCCAAGGACGGATAACTGGGCCGATTACCCAGTACTTC
>TRBJ2-7|.|TRBV7-9|TRBD1
CASSQQGSGEQYF
TGTGCCAGCAGTCAACAGGGGTCTGGGGAGCAGTACTTC
>TRBJ1-5|few|TRBV19|.
CASSHIARGNQPQHF
TGTGCCAGTAGCCATATCGCCAGGGGCAATCAGCCCCAGCATTTT
>TRBJ1-4|.|TRBV5-6|TRBD1
CASSQWTGPGEKLFF
TGTGCCAGCAGCCAATGGACAGGGCCAGGAGAAAAACTGTTTTTT
>TRBJ2-3|.|TRBV7-2|.
CASSLQGSVGDTQYF
TGTGCCAGCAGCTTACAGGGATCGGTAGGAGATACGCAGTATTTT
>TRBJ2-6|.|TRBV10-3|TRBD1
CATEPGQSYSGANVLTF
TGTGCCACCGAACCGGGACAGAGTTACTCTGGGGCCAACGTCCTGACTTTC
>TRBJ2-3|once|TRBV7-2|TRBD2
CASSLAGLAGGFVDTQYF
TGTGCCAGCAGCTTAGCGGGGCTAGCGGGGGGGTTTGTAGATACGCAGTATTTT
>TRBJ1-3|.|TRBV5-4|TRBD1
CASSYWDRGPGNTIYF
TGTGCCAGCAGTTACTGGGACAGGGGGCCTGGAAACACCATATATTTT
>TRBJ2-3|once|TRBV9|.
CASSVGGPQNTQYF
TGTGCCAGCAGCGTAGGGGGGCCCCAGAATACGCAGTATTTT
>TRBJ1-1|.|TRBV6-4|.
CASSDSGIGSEAFF
TGTGCCAGCAGTGACTCAGGGATTGGGAGTGAAGCTTTCTTT
>TRBJ2-5|.|TRBV6-8|TRBD2
CASSYSTWASGGSLPQETQYF
TGTGCCAGCAGTTATAGTACCTGGGCTAGCGGGGGGTCTCTCCCACAAGAGACCCAGTACTTC
>TRBJ2-1|.|TRBV7-2|.
CASSLDSNNEQFF
TGTGCCAGCAGCTTAGACTCGAACAATGAGCAGTTCTTC
>TRBJ2-4|.|TRBV5-1|.
CASSLGGQENIQYF
TGCGCCAGCAGCTTGGGGGGGCAAGAAAACATTCAGTACTTC
>TRBJ2-2|.|TRBV2|.
CASSAMLANTGELFF
TGTGCCAGCAGTGCTATGCTAGCCAACACCGGGGAGCTGTTTTTT
>TRBJ2-2|.|TRBV30|TRBD1
CAWSVQGQAAGELFF
TGTGCCTGGAGTGTACAGGGACAGGCAGCCGGGGAGCTGTTTTTT
>TRBJ2-7|.|TRBV4-1|TRBD2
CASSPKTSGGSYEQYF
TGCGCCAGCAGCCCAAAAACTAGCGGGGGCTCCTACGAGCAGTACTTC
>TRBJ2-2|once|TRBV5-6|TRBD2
CASSKLAGGRPGELFF
TGTGCCAGCAGCAAACTAGCGGGGGGGAGGCCCGGGGAGCTGTTTTTT
>TRBJ2-1|.|TRBV30|TRBD2
CAWSVSSGEYNEQFF
TGTGCCTGGAGTGTATCTAGCGGGGAATACAATGAGCAGTTCTTC
>TRBJ1-1|.|TRBV18|TRBD1
CASSPLPGTGMTEAFF
TGTGCCAGCTCCCCGCTGCCAGGGACAGGGATGACTGAAGCTTTCTTT
>TRBJ1-3|.|TRBV18|TRBD1
CASSALDRGGNTIYF
TGTGCCAGCTCAGCCCTGGACAGGGGCGGAAACACCATATATTTT
>TRBJ1-1|once|TRBV4-3|.
CASSRGPEAFF
TGCGCCAGCAGCCGCGGCCCTGAAGCTTTCTTT
>TRBJ2-2|once|TRBV9|TRBD1
CASSTGQGTSGELFF
TGTGCCAGCAGCACGGGACAGGGAACGAGCGGGGAGCTGTTTTTT
>TRBJ1-6|.|TRBV4-2|.
CASSQDGSSPLHF
TGTGCCAGCAGCCAAGATGGGAGTTCACCCCTCCACTTT
>TRBJ2-7|.|TRBV7-2|.
CASSLARGSSQYF
TGTGCCAGCAGCTTAGCGCGTGGGTCTAGTCAGTACTTC
>TRBJ2-5|.|TRBV7-2|TRBD2
CASSYGSGGETQYF
TGTGCCAGCAGCTACGGAAGCGGGGGAGAGACCCAGTACTTC
>TRBJ2-2|.|TRBV7-9|.
CASSLNRVRTGELFF
TGTGCCAGCAGCTTAAACAGGGTCAGAACCGGGGAGCTGTTTTTT
>TRBJ2-7|.|TRBV4-1|TRBD1
CASSRRGQGAYEQYF
TGCGCCAGCAGCCGGAGGGGACAGGGGGCCTACGAGCAGTACTTC
>TRBJ1-2|few|TRBV9|.
CASSVTDYGYTF
TGTGCCAGCAGCGTCACAGACTATGGCTACACCTTC
>TRBJ2-7|.|TRBV9|TRBD1
CASSPQLGGRDEQYF
TGTGCCAGCAGCCCCCAATTAGGGGGCCGGGACGAGCAGTACTTC
>TRBJ2-3|.|TRBV19|TRBD1
CASAVGGTVTDTQYF
TGTGCCAGTGCCGTTGGTGGGACAGTAACAGATACGCAGTATTTT